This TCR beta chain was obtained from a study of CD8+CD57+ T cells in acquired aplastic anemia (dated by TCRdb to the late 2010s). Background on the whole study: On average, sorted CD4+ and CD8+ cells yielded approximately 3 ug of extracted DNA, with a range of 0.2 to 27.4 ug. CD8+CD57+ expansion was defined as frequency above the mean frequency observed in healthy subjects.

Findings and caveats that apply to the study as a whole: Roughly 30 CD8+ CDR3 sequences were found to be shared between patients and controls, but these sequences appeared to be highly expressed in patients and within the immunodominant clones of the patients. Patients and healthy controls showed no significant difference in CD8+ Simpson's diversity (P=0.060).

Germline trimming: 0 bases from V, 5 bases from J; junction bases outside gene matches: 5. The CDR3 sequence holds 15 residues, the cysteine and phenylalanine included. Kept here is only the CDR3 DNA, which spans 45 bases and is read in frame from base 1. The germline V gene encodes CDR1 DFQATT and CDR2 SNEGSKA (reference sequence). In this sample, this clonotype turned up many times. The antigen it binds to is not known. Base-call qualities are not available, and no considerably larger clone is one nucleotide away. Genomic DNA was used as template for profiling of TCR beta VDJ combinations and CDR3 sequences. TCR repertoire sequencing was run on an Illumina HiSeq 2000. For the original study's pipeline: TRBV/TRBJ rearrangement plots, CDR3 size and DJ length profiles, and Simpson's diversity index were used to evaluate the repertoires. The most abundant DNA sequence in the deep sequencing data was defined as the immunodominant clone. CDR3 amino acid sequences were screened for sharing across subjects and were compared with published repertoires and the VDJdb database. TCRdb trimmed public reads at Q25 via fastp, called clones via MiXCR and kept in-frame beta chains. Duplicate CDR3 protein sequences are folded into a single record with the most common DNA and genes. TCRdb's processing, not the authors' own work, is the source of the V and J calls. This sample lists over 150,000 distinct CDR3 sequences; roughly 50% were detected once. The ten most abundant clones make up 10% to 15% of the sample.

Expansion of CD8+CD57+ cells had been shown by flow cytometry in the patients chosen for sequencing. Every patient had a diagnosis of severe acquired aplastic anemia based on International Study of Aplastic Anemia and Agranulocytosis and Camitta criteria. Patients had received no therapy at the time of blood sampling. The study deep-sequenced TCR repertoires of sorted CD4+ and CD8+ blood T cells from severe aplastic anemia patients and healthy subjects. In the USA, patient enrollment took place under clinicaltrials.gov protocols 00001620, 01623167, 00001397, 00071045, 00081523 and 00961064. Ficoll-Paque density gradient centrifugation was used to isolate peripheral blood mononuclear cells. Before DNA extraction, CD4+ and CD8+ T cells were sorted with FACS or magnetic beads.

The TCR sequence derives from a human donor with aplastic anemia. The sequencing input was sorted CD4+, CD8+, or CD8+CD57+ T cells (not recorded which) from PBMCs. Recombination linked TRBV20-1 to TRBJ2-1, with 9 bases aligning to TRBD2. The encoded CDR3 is CSARDPAGGDNEQFF. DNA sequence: TGCAGTGCTAGAGACCCCGCGGGAGGGGACAATGAGCAGTTCTTC.